What follows are 11 T cell receptor delta chains derived from one specimen sequenced in a study of γδ T cells in repeated Plasmodium falciparum infection (dated by TCRdb to about 2021). Vgamma9/Vdelta2+ and Vdelta2-negative gammadelta T cell populations were flow-sorted from peripheral blood mononuclear cells for bulk TCR repertoire analysis. To prepare the library, multiplex PCR was applied. The sequencing machine was an Illumina MiSeq. TCRdb reanalyzed the public reads with the CATT caller, and identical DNA sequences were merged afterwards. Counted in this sample were tens of thousands of delta-chain clones; 1.5% to 2% of them appeared once. Of the sample, roughly 9.2% falls within the top ten clones. The sequenced material came from gamma-delta T cells from blood. Receptors were obtained from a pool of human donors (malaria-infected and uninfected, not separated).

The V call is TRDV1, the J call TRDJ1, with D uncertain. TCRdb leaves out the J gene; it was filled in here by matching the DNA to germline. V lost 5 bases and J lost 0, with 31 bases in between. Germline CDR1 reads TSWWSYY; CDR2 reads QGS. CDR3 length: 21 amino acids. The CDR3 protein is CALGNPPLSHRFSGHTDKLIF. CDR3 nucleotides: TGTGCTCTTGGGAACCCACCCCTGTCTCACCGGTTTTCCGGGCACACCGATAAACTCATCTTT.

This clone was observed a handful of times. The protein TCRdb gives is from a much larger clone and does not agree with this DNA's translation at residue 4, likely a read error; the protein shown here comes from the DNA. The chain employs TRDV1 and TRDJ1; 7 positions match TRDD3. No J gene is reported in TCRdb; it was inferred here by comparing the DNA with germline. Germline V CDR1 and CDR2: TSWWSYY, QGS. The length of the CDR3 is 18 residues. The CDR3 sequence: CALEELGLHGGYTDKLIF. CDR3 nucleotide sequence: TGTGCTCTTGAGGAACTTGGATTGCACGGGGGATACACCGATAAACTCATCTTT.

This clone was found many times. This specimen includes other DNA sequences encoding the same CDR3. This chain uses TRDV2 with TRDJ1; 13 positions match TRDD3. V gave up 4 bases and J gave up 0 bases; unmatched junction bases: 4. The CDR3 length is 16 residues. From germline, CDR1 is GEAIGNYY and CDR2 EKD. CDR3 in amino acids: CACDLLGDTDTDKLIF. CDR3 coding DNA: TGTGCCTGTGATCTACTGGGGGATACGGACACCGATAAACTCATCTTT.

As for this clone: The protein held in TCRdb is that of a much larger clone and does not match this DNA's translation at residue 16, likely because of a read error; the protein shown is translated from the DNA. TRDV1 is the V gene, and the J gene was not called; the DNA was not compared with TRDD3, the D call given in the table. CDR1 and CDR2 (germline): TSWWSYY, QGS. This CDR3 has 17 amino acids. Written as DNA, the CDR3 is TGTGCTCTTGGAATGAGGGGGATACGCCGCGTGTTCGATAAACTCACCTTT. Protein sequence: CALGMRGIRRVFDKLTF.

This clone was recorded a few times. TCRdb lists the protein of a much larger clone for this DNA, which differs at residue 3, so this is likely a read error; the protein given here is translated from the DNA itself. This chain connects TRDV1 to TRDJ1; TRDD3 agrees at 10 bases. Assignment of the J gene here rests on matching the DNA to germline, because TCRdb gives none. From germline, CDR1 is TSWWSYY and CDR2 QGS. The CDR3 spans 20 residues. The CDR3 sequence: CAIGENSCGLLLWGIQKLIF. The CDR3, as DNA: TGTGCTATTGGGGAAAATTCCTGCGGCCTTCTCCTGTGGGGGATACAGAAACTCATCTTT.

To note about this clone: It is unclear where the CDR3 begins or ends on the DNA, so no DNA is shown, and the CDR3 is as TCRdb lists it. This chain uses TRDV1 with TRDJ1; the D call of TRDD3 is as the table states it, not checked on the DNA. A total of 18 residues make up the CDR3, ends included. The germline V gene has CDR1 TSWWSYY and CDR2 QGS. CDR3 protein: CALGALGLGYSSLSKLIF.

The table lists this clone with a few counts. The protein given by TCRdb reflects a much larger clone and differs at residue 20 from this DNA's translation, likely from a read error; the protein shown is the DNA's translation. The chain recombines TRDV1 with TRDJ1, with TRDD3 matching over 11 bases. Germline CDR1 reads TSWWSYY; CDR2 reads QGS. The CDR3 spans 21 residues. This chain's CDR3 is CALGREPQYWGIEERTDKLTF. As DNA, the CDR3 is TGTGCTCTTGGGCGCGAGCCTCAGTACTGGGGGATAGAAGAGAGGACCGATAAACTCACCTTT.

This clone was recorded a few times. TCRdb lists the protein of a much larger clone for this DNA, which differs at residue 10, so this is likely a read error; the protein given here is translated from the DNA itself. This chain links TRDV3 with TRDJ1, with 8 nucleotides matching TRDD3. CDR1 TVYSNPD and CDR2 GDNSRS come from the germline V gene (reference sequence). This CDR3 is 15 amino acids long. Trimming removed 3 bases from V and 7 bases from J; junction bases left unmatched: 16. The CDR3: CALREYWGSGRKLIF. In DNA, the CDR3 is TGTGCCTTACGCGAATACTGGGGGTCGGGACGTAAACTCATCTTT. Filled out from reference TRDV3 and TRDJ1, the complete variable domain reads CDKVTQSSPDQTVASGSEVVLLCTYDTVYSNPDLFWYRIRPDYSFQFVFYGDNSRSEGADFTQGRFSVKHILTQKAFHLVISPVRTEDSATYYCALREYWGSGRKLIFGKGTRVTVEP.

Sample share makes this clone medium-sized. The sample carries other DNA sequences with the same CDR3. The chain couples TRDV2 to TRDJ1; TRDD3 aligns across 8 bases. J lost 0 bases, V lost 3 bases, and 11 bases had no gene match. The germline gives CDR1 GEAIGNYY, CDR2 EKD. The CDR3 spans 17 residues. The CDR3 protein is CACDGLLGVTYTDKLIF. DNA for the CDR3: TGTGCCTGTGACGGACTACTGGGGGTTACGTACACCGATAAACTCATCTTT.

This clone was found a few times. A far larger clone is just one base off, so this is likely a read error. In the same sample, other DNA sequences code for this CDR3. The chain links TRDV2 to TRDJ1, with 11 nucleotides matching TRDD3. TCRdb does not report a J gene; here it was assigned by matching the DNA to germline references. This CDR3 has 17 amino acids. Germline V gene data show CDR1 as GEAIGNYY and CDR2 as EKD. The CDR3 loop is CACDTLVVGGYGKKLIF. In nucleotides, the CDR3 is TGTGCTTGTGACACCCTGGTTGTTGGGGGATACGGCAAGAAACTCATCTTT.

This clone was observed a few times. The protein recorded in TCRdb matches a much larger clone and deviates from this DNA's translation at residue 19, suggesting a read error; the protein here is obtained by translating the DNA. The J gene is uncalled and the V gene is TRDV1; TRDD3 is the table's D call, not checked against the DNA. CDR3 length: 20 amino acids. Germline V CDR1 and CDR2: TSWWSYY, QGS. CDR3 sequence: CALGEVGRRTPGRYTDKLTF. CDR3 nucleotide sequence: TGTGCTCTTGGGGAGGTCGGGAGACGGACCCCGGGAAGGTACACCGATAAACTCACCTTT.